This TCR beta chain was observed in a study of shared clonotypes between healthy human individuals. Overall study findings and caveats: It was the non-shared clonotypes that had lower generation probabilities than clonotypes shared by all four donors.

Caucasian adults residing in Nashville, Tennessee made up all the donors. Both subsets, CD45RA+ naive and CD45RA-negative memory, were split from the CD4+ cells. Points on this clone: Its antigen remains unidentified.

Produced via immunoSEQ multiplex PCR; TCRdb's table is partial and in-frame only. The sample has about 1.5 million clones, about 98% seen once. The specimen sequenced was naive CD4+ T cells sorted from blood. The subset here: CD45RA+ positively selected. The clonotype comes from a man younger than 40 in good health.

CDR3 region: CASSYGLAGAMKTQYF. CDR3 nucleotides: TGTGCCAGCAGCTACGGACTAGCGGGAGCTATGAAGACCCAGTACTTC. J is TRBJ2-5 and V is TRBV5-6; the match to TRBD2 covers 13 bases. Germline-derived CDR1 and CDR2 are SGHDT and YYEEEE. The CDR3 has 16 amino acids. V dropped 3 bases and J dropped 6; count of bases not matched to a gene: 8.